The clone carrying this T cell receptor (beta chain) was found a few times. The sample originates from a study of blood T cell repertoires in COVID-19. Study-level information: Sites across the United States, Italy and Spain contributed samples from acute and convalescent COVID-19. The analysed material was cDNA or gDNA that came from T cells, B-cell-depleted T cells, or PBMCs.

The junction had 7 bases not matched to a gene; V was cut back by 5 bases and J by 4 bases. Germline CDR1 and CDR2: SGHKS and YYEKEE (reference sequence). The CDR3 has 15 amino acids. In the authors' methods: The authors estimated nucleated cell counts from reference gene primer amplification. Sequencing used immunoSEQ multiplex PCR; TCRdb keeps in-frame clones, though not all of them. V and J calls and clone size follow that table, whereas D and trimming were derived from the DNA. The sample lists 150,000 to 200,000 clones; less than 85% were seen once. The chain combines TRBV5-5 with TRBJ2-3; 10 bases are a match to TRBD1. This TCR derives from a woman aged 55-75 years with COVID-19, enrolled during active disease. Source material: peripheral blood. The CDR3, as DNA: TGTGCCAGCAGTCTTAGACAGGGGGCCTCAGATACGCAGTATTTT. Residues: CASSLRQGASDTQYF.